The 8 T cell receptor beta chains listed next were all sequenced from one sample in a study of cytomegalovirus exposure and HLA in healthy donors. The PCR made use of 60 Vbeta and 13 Jbeta primers. The repertoire was sequenced with immunoSEQ multiplex PCR; TCRdb's copy has only in-frame clones and lacks some. Among about 120,000 clones listed, about three quarters were seen once. The sequenced sample consisted of PBMCs. The receptors stem from a woman aged 30 to 39 in good health and CMV-seropositive.

The rearrangement uses TRBV11-2 and TRBJ2-5; D uncertain. CDR3 size: 14 residues. V dropped 5 bases and J dropped 1 base, with 11 bases sitting between them. Looked up from germline, CDR1 is SGHAT and CDR2 is FQNNGV. The CDR3 is CASSPLELQETQYF. The DNA of the CDR3 is TGTGCCAGCAGCCCCTTAGAGCTCCAAGAGACCCAGTACTTC.

A single count supports this clone. The V call is TRBV19, the J call TRBJ1-3, with TRBD1 as a possible D gene (5 bases). Per the germline V gene, CDR1 is LNHDA and CDR2 is SQIVND (reference sequence). The ends were cut back, 5 bases at V and 1 base at J, with 9 bases in the middle. CDR3 size: 14 residues. The CDR3 sequence: CASSPRDSGNTIYF. DNA of the CDR3: TGTGCCAGTAGTCCCAGGGATTCTGGAAACACCATATATTTT.

The chain carries TRBV2 and TRBJ1-5; the D gene is possibly TRBD1 (5 bases). The CDR3 is 12 residues long. Trimming took off 8 bases at V and 4 bases at J, with 9 bases between the two ends. The germline V gene has CDR1 SNHLY and CDR2 FYNNEI. CDR3: CASGGNNQPQHF. CDR3 DNA: TGTGCCAGCGGGGGGAATAATCAGCCCCAGCATTTT.

The rearrangement joins TRBV19 to TRBJ2-1; 8 bases agree with TRBD2. Germline lookup yields CDR1 LNHDA and CDR2 SQIVND (reference sequence). The CDR3 runs 15 residues. Trimming took 3 bases from V and 7 from J; bases not matched to a gene: 8. CDR3 amino acids: CASSIGGGRRNEQFF. DNA for the CDR3: TGTGCCAGTAGTATCGGCGGGGGGCGTCGGAATGAGCAGTTCTTC.

This clone was detected a few times. The rearrangement uses TRBV19 and TRBJ2-7; D may be TRBD1 (6 bases). V lost 4 bases, J lost 4 bases, and 14 bases lay in between. The germline gives CDR1 LNHDA, CDR2 SQIVND (reference sequence). The CDR3 runs to 14 residues. The CDR3 nucleotides read TGTGCCAGTAGTAGAACCGGGACAAATTACGAGCAGTACTTC. Translating gives CASSRTGTNYEQYF.

The chain has TRBV11-2 and TRBJ2-4; 9 bases line up with TRBD1. In germline, CDR1 is SGHAT, CDR2 FQNNGV. This CDR3 has 13 residues. V lost 7 bases, J lost 4 bases, and 2 bases stayed unmatched. In DNA form, the CDR3 reads TGTGCCAGCAATGGGACAGGGAAAAACATTCAGTACTTC. Its protein is CASNGTGKNIQYF.

This clone was recorded a few times. The chain recombines TRBV7-2 with TRBJ2-1; 9 bases are shared with TRBD1. Germline CDR1 SGHTA, CDR2 FQGNSA. This CDR3 has 14 amino acids. Germline trimming cut 3 bases from V and 8 bases from J; bases unmatched to any gene: 5. DNA for the CDR3: TGTGCCAGCAGCTTTGGGACAGGGAGTGATGAGCAGTTCTTC. This codes for CASSFGTGSDEQFF.

This clone showed up just a few times. The CDR3 bases are TGTGCCAGCAGCTTAGCCGACAGGTCCGGCTCACCCCTCCACTTT. Residues: CASSLADRSGSPLHF. The chain has TRBV7-2 and TRBJ1-6, with D tentatively TRBD1 (6 bases). The CDR3 length is 15 residues. Germline V gene lookup returns CDR1 SGHTA and CDR2 FQGNSA. V was pared by 0 bases and J by 10 bases, with 13 bases between.